The rows below give T cell receptor beta chains drawn from one sample of a study of immune cell composition in non-small cell lung cancer. Generated by immunoSEQ multiplex PCR, the TCRdb table keeps only in-frame clones and is missing some. The profile shows over 950 clones, about four fifths of them singletons. Sequences were obtained from lung tumor tissue. The receptor set was obtained from a human donor with non-small cell lung cancer. The conserved cysteine and the conserved F or W are not part of the CDR3 here. Fields, in order: V gene, CDR3 length, J gene, CDR3 protein.

TRBV12-5	12	TRBJ2-5	ASREGGRVETQY
TRBV5-1	12	TRBJ2-7	ASSYRDSSYEQY
TRBV6-5	12	TRBJ1-1	ASSSGTLNTEAF
TRBV5-5	11	TRBJ1-4	ASSYGQPEKLF
TRBV11-2	12	TRBJ2-7	ASSLVPGTYEQY
TRBV29-1	11	TRBJ2-2	SVDAGSAGELF
TRBV28	13	TRBJ1-4	ASRFTSQANEKLF
TRBV27	13	TRBJ2-1	ASKRQDRGYNEQF
TRBV27	10	TRBJ2-5	ASSSGGETQY
TRBV7-2	12	TRBJ2-5	ASSLAGGLETQY
TRBV7-9	13	TRBJ2-5	ASRRTSGVQETQY
TRBV28	13	TRBJ2-1	ASSLFGQGANEQF
TRBV7-8	11	TRBJ1-3	ASTYRGGNTIY
TRBV4-1	14	TRBJ1-1	ASSQGRTAGYTEAF
TRBV5-1	13	TRBJ1-6	ASSKLVPGDSPLH
TRBV4-1	14	TRBJ2-1	ASSPIGVAGDYEQF
TRBV7-9	12	TRBJ2-3	ASRSPGGPDTQY
TRBV5-5	14	TRBJ2-2	ASSSDRGLNTGELF
TRBV21-1	15	TRBJ1-2	ASSKTGGGGPNYGYT
TRBV9	13	TRBJ2-7	ASSVGTGSSYEQY
TRBV4-3	14	TRBJ1-6	ASSPDRGTDNSPLH
TRBV5-4	11	TRBJ2-5	ASSVLPTETQY
TRBV6-1	11	TRBJ2-7	ASRGTGGDEQY
TRBV21-1	14	TRBJ2-3	ASSPFWTESTDTQY
TRBV5-1	13	TRBJ1-1	ASSFSGIEVAEAF
TRBV6-5	14	TRBJ2-7	ASSYSPGTGGNEQY
TRBV7-9	14	TRBJ2-5	ASSLRGGIPRETQY
TRBV5-8	8	TRBJ1-1	AEGDTEAF
TRBV6-4	13	TRBJ1-2	ASSVGGQGGDGYT
TRBV5-1	12	TRBJ1-2	ASSDIGGRYGYT
TRBV11-2	16	TRBJ2-3	ASSLLSLIERGRDTQY
TRBV5-4	14	TRBJ1-1	ASSGGGFQGGTEAF
TRBV30	14	TRBJ1-5	AWSDFAGVGRQPQH
TRBV7-2	14	TRBJ2-2	ASSLPAGSNTGELF
TRBV7-9	12	TRBJ1-4	ASSPTIQGEKLF
TRBV6-5	13	TRBJ1-6	ASSYTTGDNSPLH
TRBV6-1	13	TRBJ2-2	ASSEARGYTGELF
TRBV28	13	TRBJ2-7	ASSPDREVSYEQY
TRBV2	9	TRBJ2-7	ASNISPEQY
TRBV4-3	14	TRBJ1-4	ASSQDLGATNEKLF
TRBV7-2	15	TRBJ2-7	ASSLNRDRVLSYEQY
TRBV11-2	13	TRBJ2-7	ASSVIRTGNNEQY
TRBV4-2	13	TRBJ1-1	ASSQAGGWNTEAF
TRBV5-1	14	TRBJ1-2	ASSLAGKKGDYGYT
TRBV2	13	TRBJ2-5	ASSTGLAGGETQY
TRBV28	12	TRBJ2-5	ASSLGQAGVPQY
TRBV25-1	14	TRBJ2-3	ASSQGGSYLTDTQY
TRBV10-2	10	TRBJ2-5	ASSPGQETQY
TRBV19	13	TRBJ2-6	ASSITFSGANVLT
TRBV15	12	TRBJ2-5	ATSRGYREETQY
TRBV29-1	10	TRBJ1-1	SVALNSPEAF
TRBV19	12	TRBJ2-5	ASRRTGGEETQY
TRBV5-1	16	TRBJ1-6	ASSSSMFGGGRNSPLH
TRBV7-2	12	TRBJ1-6	ASSLKQGNSPLH
TRBV5-6	12	TRBJ1-1	ASSQPGLDTEAF